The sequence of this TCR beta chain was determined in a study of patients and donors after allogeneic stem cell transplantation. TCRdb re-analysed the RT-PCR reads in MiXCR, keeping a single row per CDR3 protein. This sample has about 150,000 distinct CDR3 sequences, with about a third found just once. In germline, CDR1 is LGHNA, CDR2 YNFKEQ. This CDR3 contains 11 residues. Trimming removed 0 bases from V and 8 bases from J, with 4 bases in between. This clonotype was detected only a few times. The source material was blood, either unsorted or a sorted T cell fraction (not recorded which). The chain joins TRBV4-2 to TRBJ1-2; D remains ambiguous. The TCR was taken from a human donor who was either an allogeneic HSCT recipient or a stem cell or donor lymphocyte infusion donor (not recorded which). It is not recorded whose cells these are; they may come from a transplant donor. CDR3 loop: CASSQDEGYTF. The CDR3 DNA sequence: TGTGCCAGCAGCCAAGATGAGGGCTACACCTTC.